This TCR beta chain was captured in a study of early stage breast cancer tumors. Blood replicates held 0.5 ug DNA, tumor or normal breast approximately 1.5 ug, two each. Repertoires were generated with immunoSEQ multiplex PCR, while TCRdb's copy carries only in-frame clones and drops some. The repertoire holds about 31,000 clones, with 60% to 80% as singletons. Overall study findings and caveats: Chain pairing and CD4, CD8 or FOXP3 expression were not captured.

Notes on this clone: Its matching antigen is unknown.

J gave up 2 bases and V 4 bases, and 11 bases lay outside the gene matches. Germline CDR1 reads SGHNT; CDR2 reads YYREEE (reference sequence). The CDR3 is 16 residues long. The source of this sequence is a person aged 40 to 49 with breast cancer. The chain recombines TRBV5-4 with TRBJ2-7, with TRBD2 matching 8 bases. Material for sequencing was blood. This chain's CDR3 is CASSPGGTSGTYEQYF. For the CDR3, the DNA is TGTGCCAGCAGCCCGGGAGGCACTAGCGGCACCTACGAGCAGTACTTC.